A single sample is the source of the 27 T cell receptor beta chains below, sequenced in a study of T cell responses to AZD1222 COVID-19 vaccine. The assay was immunoSEQ multiplex PCR, and TCRdb's table has in-frame clones only and misses some. The sample records about 200,000 clones, about 94% being singletons. The sample here was peripheral blood, taken 28 days after the second AZD1222 dose. Every receptor here comes from an adult who received the AZD1222 COVID-19 vaccine.

The CDR3 reads CASSLTGLEYGYTF. The CDR3 coding sequence is TGTGCCAGCAGCTTAACGGGTTTGGAATATGGCTACACCTTC. The chain carries TRBV7-9 and TRBJ1-2; D unresolved. Trimming stripped 2 bases from V and 5 bases from J, with 12 bases between. Per the germline V gene, CDR1 is SEHNR and CDR2 is FQNEAQ (reference sequence). The CDR3 has 14 amino acids.

This CDR3 reads CASSRGVAGQAIYEQYF. CDR3 nucleotides: TGTGCCAGCAGCCGGGGGGTTGCGGGACAGGCCATCTACGAGCAGTACTTC. The V and J genes are TRBV12-1 and TRBJ2-7; the table assigns TRBD1, which was not confirmed against the DNA. TRBV12-1 is labeled a pseudogene. The CDR3 runs 17 residues.

The chain employs TRBV14 and TRBJ2-1; D is possibly TRBD1 or TRBD2 (5 bases each). Trimming stripped 1 base from V and 2 bases from J, with 12 bases between. The CDR3 consists of 16 residues. In germline, CDR1 is SGHDN, CDR2 FVKESK. Written as DNA, the CDR3 is TGTGCCAGCAGCCAAGTCATGAGGGGAGCCTACAATGAGCAGTTCTTC. Amino acid sequence: CASSQVMRGAYNEQFF.

The chain couples TRBV5-1 to TRBJ2-3; 10 positions agree with TRBD2. The CDR3 totals 16 residues. CDR1 and CDR2 from the germline V gene are SGHRS and YFSETQ. V dropped 6 bases and J dropped 0; count of bases not matched to a gene: 7. CDR3 sequence (DNA): TGCGCCAGCACTTTGCTAGCGGGGGATAGCACAGATACGCAGTATTTT. As protein: CASTLLAGDSTDTQYF.

V is TRBV24-1 and J is TRBJ1-5; D remains unclear. The CDR3 extends over 11 amino acids. Germline V gives CDR1 KGHDR, CDR2 SFDVKD. With 3 bases removed from V and 7 bases from J, the gap between germline ends came to 3 bases. The CDR3 DNA sequence: TGTGCCACCAGTGATAGACAGCCCCAGCATTTT. As protein: CATSDRQPQHF.

In its sample, this clone was seen once. CDR3 nucleotide sequence: TGTGCCAGCAGCTTGGACGCCGGGTCCCGCACCGGGGAGCTGTTTTTT. Its protein is CASSLDAGSRTGELFF. The V call is TRBV5-6, the J call TRBJ2-2, with D hard to call. V gave up 0 bases and J gave up 4 bases, with 13 bases separating them. Germline V gives CDR1 SGHDT, CDR2 YYEEEE. The CDR3 runs to 16 residues.

This clone has a single count. The chain joins TRBV7-8 to TRBJ1-1; no clear D gene. CDR3 length: 14 amino acids. V was trimmed by 1 base and J by 4 bases, leaving 10 bases between them. Germline V gives CDR1 SGHVS, CDR2 FQNEAQ. Written as DNA, the CDR3 is TGTGCCAGCAGCTTAGTAGGGTTTTCCACTGAAGCTTTCTTT. Residues: CASSLVGFSTEAFF.

The chain carries TRBV9 and TRBJ2-5; 8 nucleotides line up with TRBD2. The germline gives CDR1 SGDLS, CDR2 YYNGEE. Trimming at V came to 3 bases and at J to 3 bases, leaving 4 bases not matched to a gene. This CDR3 contains 14 residues. This CDR3 reads CASSAGTREETQYF. Here the CDR3 DNA reads TGTGCCAGCAGCGCGGGGACTAGAGAAGAGACCCAGTACTTC.

V gene TRBV12-5 combines with J gene TRBJ1-1; D is undetermined. The V end lost 3 bases, the J end lost 4 bases, and 3 bases lay between the germline ends. The CDR3 covers 11 residues. Germline loops: CDR1 LGHNT, CDR2 FRNRAP. The DNA for the CDR3 is TGTGCTAGTGGTTTTTCCACTGAAGCTTTCTTT. Its protein product is CASGFSTEAFF.

The chain is built from TRBV10-3 and TRBJ2-7; the D is unclear. CDR3 length: 13 amino acids. Trimming shortened V by 4 bases and J by 7 bases, and 14 bases separated the two germline ends. Germline CDR1 and CDR2: ENHRY and SYGVKD. CDR3 bases: TGTGCCATCAGTGTGGAAGATGGGCTTGAGCAGTACTTC. Its protein is CAISVEDGLEQYF.

This rearrangement joins TRBV24-1 to TRBJ1-2, with D unresolved. Trimming pared 1 base from V and 7 bases from J, leaving 9 bases between. This CDR3 region has 13 residues. Germline CDR1 KGHDR, CDR2 SFDVKD. CDR3 residues: CATSDFNGSGYTF. CDR3 nucleotides: TGTGCCACCAGTGATTTTAACGGGTCTGGCTACACCTTC.

In its sample, this clone was seen once. The chain is built from TRBV18 and TRBJ1-1; TRBD1 is a possible D gene (5 bases). The V end was cut by 3 bases, the J end by 4 bases, with 18 bases between. Germline lookup yields CDR1 KGHSH and CDR2 LQKENI. The CDR3 loop spans 16 amino acids. The CDR3 region has the DNA TGTGCCAGCTCACCGCTGAGCCTGGGACGGACCACTGAAGCTTTCTTT. This codes for CASSPLSLGRTTEAFF. Full variable domain (rest looked up from reference TRBV18 and TRBJ1-1): NAGVMQNPRHLVRRRGQEARLRCSPMKGHSHVYWYRQLPEEGLKFMVYLQKENIIDESGMPKERFSAEFPKEGPSILRIQQVVRGDSAAYFCASSPLSLGRTTEAFFGQGTRLTVV.

The V gene is TRBV28, the J gene TRBJ1-4; D might be TRBD1 (5 bases). In germline, CDR1 is MDHEN, CDR2 SYDVKM. The CDR3 runs 17 residues. Trimming pared 1 base from V and 4 bases from J, leaving 16 bases between. CDR3 region: CASSLSGFLDGNEKLFF. In DNA form, the CDR3 reads TGTGCCAGCAGTTTATCAGGGTTCCTAGATGGTAATGAAAAACTGTTTTTT.

V and J are TRBV11-2 and TRBJ1-3, with D unclear. The ends were cut back, 0 bases at V and 7 bases at J, with 1 base in the middle. This CDR3 region has 11 residues. CDR1 and CDR2 (germline): SGHAT, FQNNGV. CDR3 sequence (DNA): TGTGCCAGCAGCTTAGAGAACACCATATATTTT. Protein: CASSLENTIYF.

The CDR3: CASSYDALGYGYTF. CDR3 bases: TGTGCCAGCAGTTACGACGCTCTGGGCTATGGCTACACCTTC. The V and J genes are TRBV6-2 or TRBV6-3 and TRBJ1-2; D ambiguous. The V end lost 2 bases, the J end lost 4 bases, and 11 bases lay between the germline ends. CDR3 length: 14 residues. In germline, CDR1 is MNHEY, CDR2 SVGEGT.

The chain couples TRBV6-1 to TRBJ1-2; D might be TRBD1 (6 bases). Per the germline V gene, CDR1 is MNHNS and CDR2 is SASEGT. V lost 2 bases and J lost 5, with 9 bases in between. The CDR3 has 13 amino acids. CDR3 DNA: TGTGCCAGCAGTGAAACAACAGGGTATGGCTACACCTTC. It specifies CASSETTGYGYTF.

This clone was seen just once. J is TRBJ2-2 and V is TRBV5-1, with D maybe TRBD1 (5 bases). The CDR3 covers 16 residues. The V end lost 4 bases, the J end lost 4 bases, and 17 bases lay between the germline ends. Per the germline V gene, CDR1 is SGHRS and CDR2 is YFSETQ. This chain's CDR3 is CASSRTEGAGTGELFF. CDR3 coding DNA: TGCGCCAGCAGCCGAACCGAAGGGGCTGGCACCGGGGAGCTGTTTTTT.

The gene calls are TRBV5-6 and TRBJ2-3; D gene unclear. Trimming shortened V by 4 bases and J by 2 bases, and 5 bases separated the two germline ends. Per the germline V gene, CDR1 is SGHDT and CDR2 is YYEEEE. The CDR3 is 12 residues long. CDR3 sequence (DNA): TGTGCCAGCAGCCCTTACACAGATACGCAGTATTTT. As protein: CASSPYTDTQYF. Based on the CDR3 plus reference TRBV5-6 and TRBJ2-3, the full variable domain is DAGVTQSPTHLIKTRGQQVTLRCSPKSGHDTVSWYQQALGQGPQFIFQYYEEEERQRGNFPDRFSGHQFPNYSSELNVNALLLGDSALYLCASSPYTDTQYFGPGTRLTVL.

This chain joins TRBV29-1 and TRBJ1-5; D call uncertain. The V gene lost 4 bases and the J gene lost 3 bases, with 10 bases spanning the gap. Germline CDR1 is SQVTM and CDR2 is ANQGSEA. The CDR3 consists of 13 residues. DNA of the CDR3: TGCAGCGTTGTGGGTCAGGACAATCAGCCCCAGCATTTT. It yields the protein CSVVGQDNQPQHF.

The chain joins TRBV10-3 to TRBJ2-5, with 7 bases lining up with TRBD1. CDR3 size: 13 residues. V trimming: 10 bases; J trimming: 5 bases; junction bases outside the gene matches: 10. Germline lookup yields CDR1 ENHRY and CDR2 SYGVKD. The CDR3 is CATGTASGETQYF. CDR3 in DNA: TGTGCCACCGGGACAGCCTCAGGGGAGACCCAGTACTTC.

The J gene is TRBJ1-1, the V gene TRBV28, with no clear D. This CDR3 comprises 16 residues. V was shortened by 2 bases and J by 1 base, with 14 bases between the two germline ends. Per germline, CDR1 MDHEN and CDR2 SYDVKM. CDR3 coding DNA: TGTGCCAGCAGTTTACGTCCCCGGGGTGGGAACACTGAAGCTTTCTTT. Translation gives CASSLRPRGGNTEAFF.

This clone was observed a single time. For the CDR3, the DNA is TGTGCCAGCGGAACCCTGGGCTACACCTTC. This sequence encodes CASGTLGYTF. The chain carries TRBV12-3 or TRBV12-4 and TRBJ1-2; D is ambiguous. This CDR3 is 10 amino acids long. Trimming cost V 8 bases and J 8 bases, with 9 bases left between them.

This clone was found a few times. The rearrangement links TRBV27 to TRBJ2-7; 7 bases line up with TRBD2. CDR1 and CDR2 from the germline V gene are MNHEY and SMNVEV (reference sequence). CDR3 length: 19 residues. Germline trimming cut 6 bases from V and 2 bases from J; bases unmatched to any gene: 22. This CDR3 is CASRSRRPPGEGWAYEQYF. CDR3 nucleotide sequence: TGTGCCAGCAGATCACGTAGACCACCCGGGGAGGGGTGGGCCTACGAGCAGTACTTC.

The V gene is TRBV7-2, the J gene TRBJ2-1; D tentatively fits TRBD1 or TRBD2 (5 bases each). Trimming cost V 1 base and J 8 bases, with 18 bases left between them. CDR1 is SGHTA, CDR2 FQGNSA, per germline. The CDR3 runs 16 residues. The CDR3 region has the DNA TGTGCCAGCAGCTTAGTGGGACCCCTCTCTGGGGATGAGCAGTTCTTC. Translating gives CASSLVGPLSGDEQFF.

The rearrangement links TRBV7-2 to TRBJ2-5; D might be TRBD2 (6 bases). Germline V gene data show CDR1 as SGHTA and CDR2 as FQGNSA. V lost 2 bases and J lost 4, with 20 bases in between. The CDR3 is 17 residues long. CDR3 nucleotide sequence: TGTGCCAGCAGCTTATTAGCGGAACGAGCTAGGGGAGAGACCCAGTACTTC. It encodes CASSLLAERARGETQYF.

V usage is TRBV4-2 and J usage is TRBJ1-5, with TRBD1 matching over 8 bases. This CDR3 spans 15 amino acids. The junction had 3 bases not matched to a gene; V was cut back by 0 bases and J by 5 bases. Germline V gives CDR1 LGHNA, CDR2 YNFKEQ. In DNA form, the CDR3 reads TGTGCCAGCAGCCAAGATTCAGGGGGCGATCAGCCCCAGCATTTT. Translation gives CASSQDSGGDQPQHF.

The chain carries TRBV7-7 and TRBJ2-7; a possible D gene is TRBD1 (5 bases). V was cut by 5 bases and J by 0 bases, with 14 bases left in between. CDR3 length: 15 amino acids. CDR1 is SSHAT, CDR2 FNYEAQ, per germline (reference sequence). The CDR3 DNA reads TGTGCCAGCAGCCCACAGGCGGCCGCCTCCTACGAGCAGTACTTC. Translated, it gives CASSPQAAASYEQYF.